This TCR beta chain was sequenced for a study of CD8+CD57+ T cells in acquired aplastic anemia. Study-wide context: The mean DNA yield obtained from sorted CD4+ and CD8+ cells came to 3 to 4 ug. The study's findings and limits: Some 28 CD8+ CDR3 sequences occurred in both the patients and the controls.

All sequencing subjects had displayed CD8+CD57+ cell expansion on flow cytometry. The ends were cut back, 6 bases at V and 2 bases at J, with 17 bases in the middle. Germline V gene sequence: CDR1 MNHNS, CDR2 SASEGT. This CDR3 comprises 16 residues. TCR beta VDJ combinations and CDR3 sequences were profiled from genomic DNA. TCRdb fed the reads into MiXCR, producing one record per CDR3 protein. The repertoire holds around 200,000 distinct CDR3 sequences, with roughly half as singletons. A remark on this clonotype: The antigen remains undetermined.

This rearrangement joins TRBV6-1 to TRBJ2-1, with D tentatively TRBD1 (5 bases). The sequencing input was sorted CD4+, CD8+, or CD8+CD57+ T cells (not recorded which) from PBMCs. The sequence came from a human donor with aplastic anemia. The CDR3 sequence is CASSARDTGTYNEQFF. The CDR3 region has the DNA TGTGCCAGCAGCGCCAGGGATACAGGTACCTACAATGAGCAGTTCTTC.